This TCR beta chain stems from a study of blood T cell repertoires in COVID-19. Turning to the study itself: Italy, Spain and the United States were the sources of the convalescent and acute COVID-19 samples. T cells, B-cell-depleted T cells, or PBMCs supplied cDNA or gDNA.

In germline, CDR1 is MRHNA, CDR2 SNTAGT. This CDR3 has 14 residues. The V end lost 4 bases, the J end lost 0 bases, and 7 bases lay between the germline ends. In the authors' methods: Scientists estimated how many nucleated cells there were by amplifying reference gene primers. TCRdb's copy holds only in-frame clones and misses some; the assay was immunoSEQ multiplex PCR. V and J calls and clone size are given by that table; D and trimming were obtained from the DNA. The repertoire consists of roughly 86,000 clones, with roughly 75% occurring once and the leading ten covering roughly 8.2%. The rearrangement uses TRBV6-4 and TRBJ1-3; the D is unclear. The receptor comes from a man aged 45-60 years who had recovered from COVID-19. Sequences were obtained from peripheral blood. The CDR3 DNA is TGTGCCAGCAGTGCAGGCCTCTCTGGAAACACCATATATTTT. Translating gives CASSAGLSGNTIYF.